Listed here are 10 T cell receptor beta chains from one sample, sequenced in a study of blood T cell repertoires in COVID-19. Data came from immunoSEQ multiplex PCR; TCRdb stores just in-frame clones and leaves some out. The sample carries about 300,000 clones, 85% to 90% recorded once. Input material: peripheral blood. The source is a woman in her twenties or thirties with COVID-19, enrolled during active disease.

This clone came up a few times. The genes are TRBV5-5 and TRBJ2-3, with 13 bases identical to TRBD2. Germline V gene data show CDR1 as SGHKS and CDR2 as YYEKEE (reference sequence). The CDR3 is 16 amino acids. After removal of 4 bases from V and 6 bases from J, the junction contained 8 bases not matched to a gene. The CDR3 DNA follows: TGTGCCAGCAGCCCCCGGACTAGCGGGGGAGCGGATACGCAGTATTTT. This codes for CASSPRTSGGADTQYF.

This chain joins TRBV9 and TRBJ1-1, with D tentatively TRBD1 (6 bases). The CDR3 length is 16 residues. Germline-derived CDR1 and CDR2 are SGDLS and YYNGEE. The V end was cut by 0 bases, the J end by 3 bases, with 15 bases between. CDR3: CASSVDPQGWDTEAFF. DNA of the CDR3: TGTGCCAGCAGCGTAGATCCCCAGGGGTGGGACACTGAAGCTTTCTTT.

CDR3 sequence: CATSDRTGDGYTF. The CDR3, as DNA: TGTGCCACCAGTGACCGGACAGGGGACGGCTACACCTTC. The chain employs TRBV24-1 and TRBJ1-2; 9 bases are a match to TRBD1. The CDR3 totals 13 residues. From germline, CDR1 is KGHDR and CDR2 SFDVKD. Trimming cost V 4 bases and J 8 bases; bases outside gene matches: 4.

This chain joins TRBV2 and TRBJ1-2; D not certain. Trimming removed 5 bases at V and 1 base at J, with 5 bases between. Germline CDR1 reads SNHLY; CDR2 reads FYNNEI. This CDR3 is built from 12 residues. CDR3 amino acids: CASSTVNYGYTF. CDR3 DNA: TGTGCCAGCAGTACAGTTAACTATGGCTACACCTTC.

The V gene is TRBV7-9, the J gene TRBJ2-6, with D unresolved. Between the trimmed V and J ends, which lost 5 bases and 4 bases, there was a span of 18 bases. CDR3 length: 17 residues. CDR1 is SEHNR and CDR2 is FQNEAQ in the germline V gene (reference sequence). CDR3: CASSVRSRGSGANVLTF. DNA of the CDR3: TGTGCCAGCAGCGTTAGGAGCCGAGGTTCCGGGGCCAACGTCCTGACTTTC. Combining the CDR3 with reference TRBV7-9 and TRBJ2-6 gives the whole variable domain DTGVSQNPRHKITKRGQNVTFRCDPISEHNRLYWYRQTLGQGPEFLTYFQNEAQLEKSRLLSDRFSAERPKGSFSTLEIQRTEQGDSAMYLCASSVRSRGSGANVLTFGAGSRLTVL.

In its sample, this clone was seen a few times. The genes are TRBV11-3 and TRBJ1-5; 10 nucleotides align to TRBD1. Germline CDR1 and CDR2: SGHNT and YENEEA. The CDR3 loop spans 13 amino acids. The trim removed 6 bases at V and 5 bases at J, leaving 1 base unmatched. CDR3 nucleotide sequence: TGTGCCAGCAGAGGGACAGGGGATCAGCCCCAGCATTTT. It yields the protein CASRGTGDQPQHF. The full variable domain, with the rest looked up from reference TRBV11-3 and TRBJ1-5, is EAGVVQSPRYKIIEKKQPVAFWCNPISGHNTLYWYLQNLGQGPELLIRYENEEAVDDSQLPKDRFSAERLKGVDSTLKIQPAELGDSAVYLCASRGTGDQPQHFGDGTRLSIL.

The V gene is TRBV5-8, the J gene TRBJ2-1, with TRBD2 as a possible D gene (6 bases). V gave up 7 bases and J gave up 5 bases, with 7 bases separating them. Germline lookup yields CDR1 SGHTS and CDR2 YDEGEE. The CDR3 runs to 11 residues. This CDR3 reads CASRTNNEQFF. Here the CDR3 DNA reads TGTGCCAGCCGGACTAACAATGAGCAGTTCTTC.

The rearrangement uses TRBV2 and TRBJ2-1, with 7 nucleotides matching TRBD2. Germline CDR1 and CDR2: SNHLY and FYNNEI. The length of the CDR3 is 14 residues. With V trimmed by 7 bases and J by 7 bases, 10 bases remained unmatched. The CDR3 region has the DNA TGTGCCAGCAATCGGGGGGACCTAAAGAATGAGCAGTTCTTC. This gives the protein CASNRGDLKNEQFF.

Here the CDR3 DNA reads TGTGCCAGCAGCTCCCGACGGGAACTTTACAATGAGCAGTTCTTC. Protein: CASSSRRELYNEQFF. The chain links TRBV5-4 to TRBJ2-1; a weak D match, TRBD2 (5 bases). Trimming left V 3 bases short and J 4 bases short, with 14 bases between. Germline V gives CDR1 SGHNT, CDR2 YYREEE (reference sequence). The CDR3 has 15 amino acids.

The count of this clone is one. This rearrangement joins TRBV5-4 to TRBJ1-1; D is undetermined. The V and J ends lost 7 bases and 0 bases respectively, with 10 bases between them. Germline V gene data show CDR1 as SGHNT and CDR2 as YYREEE (reference sequence). The CDR3 runs to 13 residues. The CDR3 nucleotides are TGTGCCAGCTATAGTCTTATGAACACTGAAGCTTTCTTT. This gives the protein CASYSLMNTEAFF.